This T cell receptor (beta chain) was captured in a study of Tregs in tolerant kidney transplant recipients. Notes on the study in general: Activated donor B cell expansion appeared to reveal the most relevant donor-specific TCRbeta repertoire. In tolerant patients, donor-specific Tregs outgrew total Tregs, suggesting antigen-driven expansion.

Generated by immunoSEQ multiplex PCR, the TCRdb table keeps only in-frame clones and is missing some. The sample carries around 50,000 clones, roughly nine tenths recorded once. V lost 4 bases, J lost 4 bases, and 4 bases stayed unmatched. CDR3 length equals 14 residues. Germline-derived CDR1 and CDR2 are PRHDT and FYEKMQ (reference sequence). Mixed chimerism was transient after nonmyeloablative marrow transplants from related graft donors. This clone came up once. Its target is not known. The sequence came from a human patient who received a combined kidney and bone marrow transplant. Some T cells could come from the graft donor. V and J are TRBV13 and TRBJ2-7; 10 nucleotides agree with TRBD2. The sample consisted of CD8+ T cells from blood (PBMCs), taken 12 months after the transplant. CDR3 sequence (DNA): TGTGCCAGCAGCTCCACTAGCGGGGTTTACGAGCAGTACTTC. This sequence encodes CASSSTSGVYEQYF. Using reference TRBV13 and TRBJ2-7 for the parts outside the CDR3, the full variable domain is AAGVIQSPRHLIKEKRETATLKCYPIPRHDTVYWYQQGPGQDPQFLISFYEKMQSDKGSIPDRFSAQQFSDYHSELNMSSLELGDSALYFCASSSTSGVYEQYFGPGTRLTVT.